These 20 T cell receptor beta chains were all obtained from the same sample, sequenced in a study of cytomegalovirus exposure and HLA in healthy donors. Some clones are missing from TCRdb's copy, which holds only in-frame ones; the method was immunoSEQ multiplex PCR. The table includes fewer than 400,000 clones, over 75% detected once. The specimen sequenced was PBMCs. Receptor source: a man aged 25-45 years in good health and CMV-seronegative.

The gene calls are TRBV15 and TRBJ2-2; 8 nucleotides match TRBD1. V lost 1 base and J lost 2; bases outside the gene matches: 12. CDR3 length: 19 amino acids. Germline lookup yields CDR1 LNHNV and CDR2 YYDKDF (reference sequence). The CDR3 protein is CATSRVRRGGQGNTGELFF. DNA for the CDR3: TGTGCCACCAGCAGAGTGCGTCGTGGCGGACAGGGAAACACCGGGGAGCTGTTTTTT.

The V and J genes are TRBV6-5 and TRBJ1-5; 7 nucleotides match TRBD1. Trimming removed 2 bases from V and 3 bases from J; junction bases left unmatched: 4. The V gene's germline CDR1 is MNHEY and CDR2 SVGAGI. This CDR3 has 15 amino acids. CDR3 amino acids: CASSYQQGINQPQHF. DNA of the CDR3: TGTGCCAGCAGTTACCAACAGGGGATCAATCAGCCCCAGCATTTT.

The DNA of the CDR3 is TGTGCCAGCAGCCCGGCGGGGGGGCCCGTGACCCAGTACTTC. It is translated as CASSPAGGPVTQYF. The genes are TRBV11-2 and TRBJ2-5, with 9 nucleotides matching TRBD2. Germline V gives CDR1 SGHAT, CDR2 FQNNGV. V lost 5 bases and J lost 7; bases outside the gene matches: 8. The CDR3 runs 14 residues.

V gene TRBV29-1 combines with J gene TRBJ2-4; a possible D gene is TRBD1 (6 bases). V shed 6 bases and J shed 6 bases, with 15 bases lying between them. Germline CDR1 SQVTM, CDR2 ANQGSEA. The CDR3 totals 13 residues. CDR3 nucleotide sequence: TGCAGCGTGGCCGGGACACCCCGAAACATTCAGTACTTC. Residues: CSVAGTPRNIQYF. The whole variable domain, filled in from reference TRBV29-1 and TRBJ2-4, reads SAVISQKPSRDICQRGTSLTIQCQVDSQVTMMFWYRQQPGQSLTLIATANQGSEATYESGFVIDKFPISRPNLTFSTLTVSNMSPEDSSIYLCSVAGTPRNIQYFGAGTRLSVL.

The genes are TRBV23-1 and TRBJ2-2; TRBD2 matches at 10 bases. TRBV23-1 is an open reading frame, and its role is uncertain. V shed 3 bases, J shed 7 bases, and the junction held 8 bases outside the gene matches. This CDR3 region has 16 residues. Here the CDR3 reads CASSQGQRGGVGELFF. CDR3 coding DNA: TGCGCCAGCAGTCAGGGCCAGCGGGGGGGTGTCGGGGAGCTGTTTTTT.

This clone came up many times. The rearrangement uses TRBV5-1 and TRBJ1-1, with a tentative D call TRBD1 (6 bases). Trimming shortened V by 1 base and J by 10 bases, and 20 bases separated the two germline ends. This CDR3 spans 15 amino acids. Germline V CDR1 and CDR2: SGHRS, YFSETQ. CDR3 coding DNA: TGCGCCAGCAGCTTGTCGTGGGGGACAAGGGTACGAGCTTTCTTT. Residues: CASSLSWGTRVRAFF.

The V and J genes are TRBV27 and TRBJ1-5; 7 bases match TRBD1. Germline CDR1 is MNHEY and CDR2 is SMNVEV (reference sequence). After removal of 4 bases from V and 4 bases from J, the junction contained 10 bases not matched to a gene. The CDR3 totals 16 residues. The CDR3 nucleotides are TGTGCCAGCAGTTCGTCCGGGACAGTCAGGAATCAGCCCCAGCATTTT. Translating it yields CASSSSGTVRNQPQHF.

The CDR3 spells CASSLGGASYEQYF. CDR3 DNA sequence: TGCGCCAGCAGCTTGGGTGGGGCCTCCTACGAGCAGTACTTC. The chain couples TRBV5-1 to TRBJ2-7; the D gene is possibly TRBD1 (5 bases). Germline V gives CDR1 SGHRS, CDR2 YFSETQ. Deletions cut 0 bases from V and 0 bases from J, with 7 bases between. This CDR3 is 14 amino acids long.

The chain is built from TRBV30 and TRBJ1-6, with D maybe TRBD1 (5 bases). The CDR3 totals 14 residues. The V gene lost 0 bases and the J gene lost 10 bases, with 13 bases spanning the gap. Germline assignment: CDR1 GTSNPN and CDR2 SVGIG (reference sequence). The CDR3 DNA reads as TGTGCCTGGAGTGTCCCCCCGACAGAGTCACCCCTCCACTTT. Translated, it gives CAWSVPPTESPLHF.

CDR3: CAWSLADRSYNEQFF. The CDR3 DNA reads as TGTGCCTGGAGCCTAGCGGATCGCTCCTACAATGAGCAGTTCTTC. The chain recombines TRBV30 with TRBJ2-1; 7 nucleotides match TRBD2. Germline lookup yields CDR1 GTSNPN and CDR2 SVGIG (reference sequence). CDR3 size: 15 residues. Trimming cost V 3 bases and J 0 bases; bases outside gene matches: 5. The whole variable domain, filled in from reference TRBV30 and TRBJ2-1, reads SQTIHQWPATLVQPVGSPLSLECTVEGTSNPNLYWYRQAAGRGLQLLFYSVGIGQISSEVPQNLSASRPQDRQFILSSKKLLLSDSGFYLCAWSLADRSYNEQFFGPGTRLTVL.

The chain is built from TRBV29-1 and TRBJ2-7; D possibly corresponds to TRBD1 (5 bases). Germline V gives CDR1 SQVTM, CDR2 ANQGSEA. The V end was cut by 4 bases, the J end by 4 bases, with 14 bases between. CDR3 size: 13 residues. The CDR3 DNA is TGCAGCGTTGGATGGCAGGGCCCATACGAGCAGTACTTC. Translating gives CSVGWQGPYEQYF.

The rearrangement links TRBV29-1 to TRBJ1-2; D call uncertain. The ends were cut back, 3 bases at V and 2 bases at J, with 7 bases in the middle. Looked up from germline, CDR1 is SQVTM and CDR2 is ANQGSEA. This CDR3 comprises 12 residues. CDR3 sequence (DNA): TGCAGCGTTGAGTTGAGCAACTATGGCTACACCTTC. This translates into CSVELSNYGYTF.

The chain joins TRBV10-3 to TRBJ1-4; the D is unclear. The V gene's germline CDR1 is ENHRY and CDR2 SYGVKD. Deletions cut 0 bases from V and 3 bases from J, with 8 bases between. This CDR3 contains 15 residues. The CDR3 DNA sequence: TGTGCCATCAGTGAGTCTGAGTTCGCTAATGAAAAACTGTTTTTT. Residues: CAISESEFANEKLFF.

DNA of the CDR3: TGTGCCAGCGCCCGGGACAGCTATGGCTACACCTTC. It specifies CASARDSYGYTF. V gene TRBV6-5 combines with J gene TRBJ1-2, with 7 positions matching TRBD1. CDR1 is MNHEY and CDR2 is SVGAGI in the germline V gene. V gave up 8 bases and J gave up 4 bases; unmatched junction bases: 4. The CDR3 has 12 amino acids.

The chain uses TRBV2 and TRBJ1-5; TRBD1 matches 7 bases. CDR3 length: 13 amino acids. The germline gives CDR1 SNHLY, CDR2 FYNNEI. The ends lost 6 bases at V and 6 bases at J; junction bases unmatched: 5. The CDR3 nucleotides are TGTGCCAGCAGGACAGGGTTCACTCAGCCCCAGCATTTT. Residues: CASRTGFTQPQHF.

V is TRBV11-2 and J is TRBJ2-5; 12 bases align to TRBD2. CDR1 and CDR2 (germline): SGHAT, FQNNGV. The CDR3 is 18 residues long. Losses at the gene ends were 1 base for V and 0 bases for J; bases not matched to a gene: 6. CDR3 loop: CASSLGTSGGIYQETQYF. The CDR3 nucleotides read TGTGCCAGCAGCTTAGGTACTAGCGGGGGGATTTACCAAGAGACCCAGTACTTC.

The chain has TRBV5-4 and TRBJ2-1, with D perhaps matching TRBD1 (6 bases). Germline loops: CDR1 SGHNT, CDR2 YYREEE (reference sequence). This CDR3 has 14 residues. The V and J ends lost 2 bases and 7 bases respectively, with 13 bases between them. The CDR3 sequence is CASSFPQGQNEQFF. The CDR3 DNA follows: TGTGCCAGCAGCTTCCCGCAGGGGCAAAATGAGCAGTTCTTC. The full variable domain, in which reference TRBV5-4 and TRBJ2-1 provide the parts outside the CDR3, is ETGVTQSPTHLIKTRGQQVTLRCSSQSGHNTVSWYQQALGQGPQFIFQYYREEENGRGNFPPRFSGLQFPNYSSELNVNALELDDSALYLCASSFPQGQNEQFFGPGTRLTVL.

This clone was seen only a few times. This sample includes further DNA sequences coding for the same CDR3. V and J are TRBV18 and TRBJ1-5; D perhaps matches TRBD1 (5 bases). Germline-derived CDR1 and CDR2 are KGHSH and LQKENI. This CDR3 spans 13 amino acids. Trimming removed 3 bases from V and 7 bases from J, with 10 bases in between. The CDR3 sequence: CASSPPSGQPQHF. CDR3 DNA: TGTGCCAGCTCACCCCCATCAGGGCAGCCCCAGCATTTT.

The chain recombines TRBV4-1 with TRBJ2-4, with TRBD1 identical over 9 bases. This CDR3 region has 18 residues. The junction had 9 bases not matched to a gene; V was cut back by 3 bases and J by 0 bases. Per the germline V gene, CDR1 is MGHRA and CDR2 is YSYEKL. The CDR3: CASSHARGQGLAKNIQYF. The CDR3 nucleotides are TGCGCCAGCAGCCATGCCCGGGGACAGGGCCTAGCCAAAAACATTCAGTACTTC.

This chain joins TRBV29-1 and TRBJ2-3; 7 bases agree with TRBD1. The CDR3 runs to 13 residues. Losses at the gene ends were 4 bases for V and 5 bases for J; bases not matched to a gene: 6. The V gene's germline CDR1 is SQVTM and CDR2 ANQGSEA. The CDR3 nucleotides are TGCAGCGTTGGGACAGGTGGGCGAGATACGCAGTATTTT. Residues: CSVGTGGRDTQYF.